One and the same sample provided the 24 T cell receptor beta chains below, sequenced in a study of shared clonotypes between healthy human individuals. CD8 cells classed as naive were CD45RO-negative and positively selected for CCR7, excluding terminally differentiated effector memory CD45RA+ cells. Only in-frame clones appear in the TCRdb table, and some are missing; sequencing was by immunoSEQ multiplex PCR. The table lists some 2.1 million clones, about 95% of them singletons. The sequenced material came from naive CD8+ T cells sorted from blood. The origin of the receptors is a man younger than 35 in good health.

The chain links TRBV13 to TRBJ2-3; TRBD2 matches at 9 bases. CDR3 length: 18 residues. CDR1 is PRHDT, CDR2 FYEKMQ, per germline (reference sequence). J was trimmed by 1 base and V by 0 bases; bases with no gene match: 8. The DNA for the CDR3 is TGTGCCAGCAGCTTAGGGCTAGCGGGATCGTTTGGCACAGATACGCAGTATTTT. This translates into CASSLGLAGSFGTDTQYF.

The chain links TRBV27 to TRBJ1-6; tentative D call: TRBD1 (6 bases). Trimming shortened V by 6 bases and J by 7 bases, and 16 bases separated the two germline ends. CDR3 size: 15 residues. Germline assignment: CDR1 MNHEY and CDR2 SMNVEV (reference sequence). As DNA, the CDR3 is TGTGCCAGCAGGCTAACCCCACAGGGAAATTCACCCCTCCACTTT. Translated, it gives CASRLTPQGNSPLHF.

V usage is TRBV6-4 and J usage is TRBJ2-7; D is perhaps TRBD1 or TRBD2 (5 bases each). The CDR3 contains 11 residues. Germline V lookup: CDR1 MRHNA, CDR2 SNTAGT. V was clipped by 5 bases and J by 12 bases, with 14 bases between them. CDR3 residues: CASSSGTLRYF. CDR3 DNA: TGTGCCAGCAGTTCCGGGACCTTAAGGTACTTC.

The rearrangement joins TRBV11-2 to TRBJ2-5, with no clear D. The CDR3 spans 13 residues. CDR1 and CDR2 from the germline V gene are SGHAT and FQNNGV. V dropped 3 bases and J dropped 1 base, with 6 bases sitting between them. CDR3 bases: TGTGCCAGCAGCTTCTACATCCAAGAGACCCAGTACTTC. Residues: CASSFYIQETQYF.

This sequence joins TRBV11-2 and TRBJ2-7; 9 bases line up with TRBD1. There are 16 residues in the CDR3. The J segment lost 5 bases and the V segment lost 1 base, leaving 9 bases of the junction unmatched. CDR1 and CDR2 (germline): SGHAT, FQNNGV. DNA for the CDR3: TGTGCCAGCAGCTTAGCCCCCGGGACAGGGATCCACGAGCAGTACTTC. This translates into CASSLAPGTGIHEQYF.

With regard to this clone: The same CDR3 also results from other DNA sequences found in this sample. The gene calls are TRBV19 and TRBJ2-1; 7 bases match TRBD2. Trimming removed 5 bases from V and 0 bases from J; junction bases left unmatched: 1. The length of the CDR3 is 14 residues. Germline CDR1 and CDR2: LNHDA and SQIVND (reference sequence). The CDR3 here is CASSASGSYNEQFF. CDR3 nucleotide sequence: TGTGCCAGTAGTGCTAGCGGCTCCTACAATGAGCAGTTCTTC.

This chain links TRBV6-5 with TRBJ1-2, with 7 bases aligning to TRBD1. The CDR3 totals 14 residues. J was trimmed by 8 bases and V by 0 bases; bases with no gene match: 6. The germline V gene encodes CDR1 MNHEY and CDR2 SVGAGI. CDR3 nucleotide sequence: TGTGCCAGCAGTTACTCGGAGGGGGCGTTCGGCTACACCTTC. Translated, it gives CASSYSEGAFGYTF.

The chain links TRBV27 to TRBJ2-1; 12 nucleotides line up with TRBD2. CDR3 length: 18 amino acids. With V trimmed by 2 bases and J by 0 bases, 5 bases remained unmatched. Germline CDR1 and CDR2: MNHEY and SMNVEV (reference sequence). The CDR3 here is CASSLLAGGPSSYNEQFF. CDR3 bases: TGTGCCAGCAGTTTACTAGCGGGGGGGCCTAGCTCCTACAATGAGCAGTTCTTC.

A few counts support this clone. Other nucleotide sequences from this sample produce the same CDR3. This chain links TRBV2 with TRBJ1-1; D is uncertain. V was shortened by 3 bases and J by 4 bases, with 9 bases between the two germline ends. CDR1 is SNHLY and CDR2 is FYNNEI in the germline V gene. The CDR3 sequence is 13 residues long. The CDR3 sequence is CASSEVAGTEAFF. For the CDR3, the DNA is TGTGCCAGCAGTGAGGTAGCGGGCACTGAAGCTTTCTTT.

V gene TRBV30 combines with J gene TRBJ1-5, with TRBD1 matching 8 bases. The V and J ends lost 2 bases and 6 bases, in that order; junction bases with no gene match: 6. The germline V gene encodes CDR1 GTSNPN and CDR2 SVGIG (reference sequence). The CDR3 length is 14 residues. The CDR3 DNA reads TGTGCCTGGAGTTTATGGACAGGGAGTCAGCCCCAGCATTTT. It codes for CAWSLWTGSQPQHF.

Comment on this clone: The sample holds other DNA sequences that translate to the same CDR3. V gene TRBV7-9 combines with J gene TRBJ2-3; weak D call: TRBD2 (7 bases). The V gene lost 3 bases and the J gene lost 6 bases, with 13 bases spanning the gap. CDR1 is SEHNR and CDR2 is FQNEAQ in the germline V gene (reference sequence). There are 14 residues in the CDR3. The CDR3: CASSLVGGPDTQYF. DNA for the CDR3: TGTGCCAGCAGCTTGGTGGGGGGGCCCGATACGCAGTATTTT.

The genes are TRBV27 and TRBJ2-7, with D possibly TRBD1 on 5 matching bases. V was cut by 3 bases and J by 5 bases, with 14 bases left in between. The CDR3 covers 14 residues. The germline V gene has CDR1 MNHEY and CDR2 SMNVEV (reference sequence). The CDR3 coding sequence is TGTGCCAGCAGTTTGGGGCCACCCCCCAACGAGCAGTACTTC. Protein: CASSLGPPPNEQYF.

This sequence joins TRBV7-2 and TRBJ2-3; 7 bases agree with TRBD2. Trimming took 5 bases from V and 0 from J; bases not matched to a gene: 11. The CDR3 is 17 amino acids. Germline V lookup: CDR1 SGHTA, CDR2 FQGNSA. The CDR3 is CASSEPGAGTSTDTQYF. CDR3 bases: TGTGCCAGCAGCGAACCGGGAGCGGGGACTAGCACAGATACGCAGTATTTT.

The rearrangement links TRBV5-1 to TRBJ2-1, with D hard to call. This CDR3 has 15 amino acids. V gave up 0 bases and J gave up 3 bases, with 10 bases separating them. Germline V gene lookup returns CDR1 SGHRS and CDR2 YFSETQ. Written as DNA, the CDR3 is TGCGCCAGCAGCTTGGAGCCTCGCAACTACAATGAGCAGTTCTTC. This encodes CASSLEPRNYNEQFF.

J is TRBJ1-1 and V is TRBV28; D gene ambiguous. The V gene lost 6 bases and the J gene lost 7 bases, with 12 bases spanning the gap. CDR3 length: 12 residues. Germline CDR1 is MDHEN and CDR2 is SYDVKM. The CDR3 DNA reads TGTGCCAGCAGACCGTCGGTTCTTGAAGCTTTCTTT. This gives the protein CASRPSVLEAFF. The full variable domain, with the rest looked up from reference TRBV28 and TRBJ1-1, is DVKVTQSSRYLVKRTGEKVFLECVQDMDHENMFWYRQDPGLGLRLIYFSYDVKMKEKGDIPEGYSVSREKKERFSLILESASTNQTSMYLCASRPSVLEAFFGQGTRLTVV.

The CDR3 DNA sequence: TGTGCCAGCAGCTTATTGGCCGGTGGAGGAGAGGGCTACACCTTC. This encodes CASSLLAGGGEGYTF. The rearrangement joins TRBV7-2 to TRBJ1-2; no clear D. CDR1 is SGHTA and CDR2 is FQGNSA in the germline V gene. The CDR3 has 15 amino acids. V was pared by 2 bases and J by 8 bases, with 18 bases between.

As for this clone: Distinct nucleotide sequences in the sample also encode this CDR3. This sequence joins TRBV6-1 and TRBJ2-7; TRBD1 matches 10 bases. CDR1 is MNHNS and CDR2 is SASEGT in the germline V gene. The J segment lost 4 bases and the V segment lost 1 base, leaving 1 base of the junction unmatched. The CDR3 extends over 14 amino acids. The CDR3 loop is CASSEGTGGYEQYF. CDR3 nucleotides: TGTGCCAGCAGTGAAGGGACAGGGGGTTACGAGCAGTACTTC.

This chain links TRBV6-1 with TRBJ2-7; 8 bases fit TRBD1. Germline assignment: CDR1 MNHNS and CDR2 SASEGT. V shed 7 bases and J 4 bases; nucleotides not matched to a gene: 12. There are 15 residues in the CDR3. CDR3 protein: CASKTGQGGLYEQYF. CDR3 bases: TGTGCCAGCAAGACAGGACAGGGTGGGCTTTACGAGCAGTACTTC.

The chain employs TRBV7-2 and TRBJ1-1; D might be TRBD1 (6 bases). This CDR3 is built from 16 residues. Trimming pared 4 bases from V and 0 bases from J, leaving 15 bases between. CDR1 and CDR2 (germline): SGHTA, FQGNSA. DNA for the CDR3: TGTGCCAGCAGCTCTGTACCCACAGGGATGAACACTGAAGCTTTCTTT. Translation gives CASSSVPTGMNTEAFF. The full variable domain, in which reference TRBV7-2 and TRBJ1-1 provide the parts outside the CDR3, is GAGVSQSPSNKVTEKGKDVELRCDPISGHTALYWYRQSLGQGLEFLIYFQGNSAPDKSGLPSDRFSAERTGGSVSTLTIQRTQQEDSAVYLCASSSVPTGMNTEAFFGQGTRLTVV.

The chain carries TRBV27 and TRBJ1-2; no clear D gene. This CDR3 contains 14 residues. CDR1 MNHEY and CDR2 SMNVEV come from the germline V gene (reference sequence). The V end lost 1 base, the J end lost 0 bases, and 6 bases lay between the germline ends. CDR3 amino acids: CASSLLGANYGYTF. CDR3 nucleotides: TGTGCCAGCAGTTTATTGGGTGCTAACTATGGCTACACCTTC.

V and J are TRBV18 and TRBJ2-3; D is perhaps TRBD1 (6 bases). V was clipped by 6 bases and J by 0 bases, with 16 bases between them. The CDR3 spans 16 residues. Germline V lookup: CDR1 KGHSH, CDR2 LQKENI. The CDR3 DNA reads TGTGCCAGCTCCCTACCACGACAGGCGAGCACAGATACGCAGTATTTT. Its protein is CASSLPRQASTDTQYF.

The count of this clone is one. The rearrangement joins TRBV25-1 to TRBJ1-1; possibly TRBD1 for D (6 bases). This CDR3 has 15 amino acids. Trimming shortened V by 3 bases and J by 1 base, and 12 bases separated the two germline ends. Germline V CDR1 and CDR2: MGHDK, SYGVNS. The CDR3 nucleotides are TGTGCCAGCAGTGAGACAGGTCCCTGGAACACTGAAGCTTTCTTT. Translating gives CASSETGPWNTEAFF.

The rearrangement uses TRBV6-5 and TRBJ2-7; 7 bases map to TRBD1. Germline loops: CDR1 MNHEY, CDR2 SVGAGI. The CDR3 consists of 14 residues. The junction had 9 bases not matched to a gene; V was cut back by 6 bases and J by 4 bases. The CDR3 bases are TGTGCCAGCAGCCTAGGACAGGACGTATACGAGCAGTACTTC. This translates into CASSLGQDVYEQYF.

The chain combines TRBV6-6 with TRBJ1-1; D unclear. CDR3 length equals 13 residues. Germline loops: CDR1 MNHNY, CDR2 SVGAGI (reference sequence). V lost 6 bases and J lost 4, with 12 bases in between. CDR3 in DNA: TGTGCCAGCAGCTTCGATGCGGGCACTGAAGCTTTCTTT. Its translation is CASSFDAGTEAFF.